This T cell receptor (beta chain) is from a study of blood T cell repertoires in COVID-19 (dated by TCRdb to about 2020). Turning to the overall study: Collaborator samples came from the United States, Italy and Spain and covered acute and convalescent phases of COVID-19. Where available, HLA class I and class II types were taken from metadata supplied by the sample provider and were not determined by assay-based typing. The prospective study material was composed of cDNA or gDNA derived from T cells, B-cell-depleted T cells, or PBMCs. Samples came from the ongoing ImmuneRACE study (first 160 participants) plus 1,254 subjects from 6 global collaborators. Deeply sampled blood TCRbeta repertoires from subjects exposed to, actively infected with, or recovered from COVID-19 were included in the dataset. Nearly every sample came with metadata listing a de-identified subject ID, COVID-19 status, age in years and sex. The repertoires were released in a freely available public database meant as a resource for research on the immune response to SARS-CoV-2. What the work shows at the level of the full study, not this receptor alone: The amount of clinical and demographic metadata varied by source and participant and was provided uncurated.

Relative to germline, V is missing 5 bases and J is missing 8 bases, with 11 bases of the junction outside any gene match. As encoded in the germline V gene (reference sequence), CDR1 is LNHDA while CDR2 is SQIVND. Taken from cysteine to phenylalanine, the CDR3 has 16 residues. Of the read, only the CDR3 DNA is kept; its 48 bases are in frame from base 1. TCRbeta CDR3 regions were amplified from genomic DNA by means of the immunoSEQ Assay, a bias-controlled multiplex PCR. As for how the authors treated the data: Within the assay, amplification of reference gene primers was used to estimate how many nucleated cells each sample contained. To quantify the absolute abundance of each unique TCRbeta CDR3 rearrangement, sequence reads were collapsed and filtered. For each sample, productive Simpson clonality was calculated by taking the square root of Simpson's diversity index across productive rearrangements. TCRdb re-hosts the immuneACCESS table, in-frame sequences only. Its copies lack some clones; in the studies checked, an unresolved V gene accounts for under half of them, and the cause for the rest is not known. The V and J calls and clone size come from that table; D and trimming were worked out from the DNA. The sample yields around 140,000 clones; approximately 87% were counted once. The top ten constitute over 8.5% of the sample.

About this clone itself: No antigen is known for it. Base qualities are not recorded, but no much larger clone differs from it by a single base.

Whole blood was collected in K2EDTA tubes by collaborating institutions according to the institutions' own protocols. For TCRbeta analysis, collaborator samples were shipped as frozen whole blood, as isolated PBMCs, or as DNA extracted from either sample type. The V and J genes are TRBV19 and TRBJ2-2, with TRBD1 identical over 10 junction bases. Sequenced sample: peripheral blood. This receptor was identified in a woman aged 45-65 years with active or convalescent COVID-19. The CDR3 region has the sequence CASSPLGTGVRGELFF. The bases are TGTGCCAGTAGTCCCCTCGGGACAGGGGTCAGGGGGGAGCTGTTTTTT. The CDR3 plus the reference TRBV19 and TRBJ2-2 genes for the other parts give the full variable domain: DGGITQSPKYLFRKEGQNVTLSCEQNLNHDAMYWYRQDPGQGLRLIYYSQIVNDFQKGDIAEGYSVSREKKESFPLTVTSAQKNPTAFYLCASSPLGTGVRGELFFGEGSRLTVL.